These 2 T cell receptor beta chains originate from one sample sequenced in a study of CXCR3-negative and CXCR3-positive naive CD8 T cells. The TRB libraries of cDNA were built by UMI-labeled 5' RACE. From its re-call of the 5' RACE reads, TCRdb lists each CDR3 protein once, without DNA. There are tens of thousands of distinct CDR3 sequences in the sample, with almost 0.55% held by the top ten. Overall study findings and caveats: Hydrophobicity was higher for TRB CDR3s found in CXCR3-positive naive cells than in CXCR3-negative naive cells.

Which antigens these TCRs recognize remains unknown. Source material: naive CXCR3+ CD8+ T cells from blood. Described subset: CD45RO-CCR7+CD27+CD95- naive CD8+ T cells expressing CXCR3 (TNR3+). The source is a human donor in good health. Some clones in this sample may be carry-over from other donors' samples.

CDR3 residues: CASSLLAGYIQETQYF. The rearrangement uses TRBV28 and TRBJ2-5; absent DNA, TCRdb's TRBD2 call cannot be checked. CDR1 and CDR2 (germline): MDHEN, SYDVKM. This CDR3 comprises 16 residues.

This chain connects TRBV29-1 to TRBJ2-7; the TRBD1 assignment by TCRdb is unverifiable without DNA. CDR1 is SQVTM, CDR2 ANQGSEA, per germline. The CDR3 runs 13 residues. CDR3 protein: CSVVGTGAYEQYF.